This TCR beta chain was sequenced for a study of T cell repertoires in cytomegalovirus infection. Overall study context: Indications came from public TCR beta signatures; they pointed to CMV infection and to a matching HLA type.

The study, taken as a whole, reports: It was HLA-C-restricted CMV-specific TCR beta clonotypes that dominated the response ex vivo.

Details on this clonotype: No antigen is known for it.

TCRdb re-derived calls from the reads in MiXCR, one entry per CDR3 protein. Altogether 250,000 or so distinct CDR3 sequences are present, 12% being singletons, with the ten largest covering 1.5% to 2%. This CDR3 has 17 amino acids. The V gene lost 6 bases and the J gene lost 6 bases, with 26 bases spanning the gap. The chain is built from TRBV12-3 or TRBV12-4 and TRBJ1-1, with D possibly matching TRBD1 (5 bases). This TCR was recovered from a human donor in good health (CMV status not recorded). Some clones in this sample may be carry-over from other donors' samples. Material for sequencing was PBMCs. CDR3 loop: CASSLFPDRDLRPEAFF. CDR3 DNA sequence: TGTGCCAGCAGCCTTTTCCCCGATAGGGACTTAAGGCCTGAAGCTTTCTTT.